Each of the 7 T cell receptor beta chains below was sequenced from the same sample in a study of CD8 T cells in Susac syndrome. Random hexamers primed reverse transcription of about 0.5 to 1 ug RNA. MiXCR was run by TCRdb on the immunoSEQ multiplex PCR reads, yielding one entry per CDR3 protein. The sample contains over 200,000 distinct CDR3 sequences, 85% to 95% of which appear only once. Specimen: CD4+ T cells from PBMCs. All receptors derive from a human donor with multiple sclerosis.

The chain combines TRBV29-1 with TRBJ2-1, with D perhaps TRBD1 (5 bases). Per the germline V gene, CDR1 is SQVTM and CDR2 is ANQGSEA. V was cut by 4 bases and J by 6 bases, with 13 bases left in between. There are 13 residues in the CDR3. CDR3 nucleotides: TGCAGCGTTGCGGTGGGGCCGCTCAATGAGCAGTTCTTC. It is translated as CSVAVGPLNEQFF.

The chain links TRBV12-3 or TRBV12-4 to TRBJ1-5, with D unclear. V dropped 10 bases and J dropped 6 bases, with 16 bases sitting between them. The CDR3 length is 13 residues. The CDR3 reads CANAISEGQPQHF. CDR3 DNA: TGTGCCAACGCCATCTCGGAGGGTCAGCCCCAGCATTTT.

The genes are TRBV2 and TRBJ2-2; D ambiguous. Trimming shortened V by 5 bases and J by 0 bases, and 13 bases separated the two germline ends. Germline loops: CDR1 SNHLY, CDR2 FYNNEI. The CDR3 runs to 16 residues. The chain's CDR3 is CASSLNRQANTGELFF. CDR3 coding DNA: TGTGCCAGCAGTCTAAACCGTCAAGCGAACACCGGGGAGCTGTTTTTT.

The chain combines TRBV7-8 with TRBJ2-7, with 11 bases matching TRBD1. The V segment lost 3 bases and the J segment 9 bases; nucleotides outside the gene matches: 7. Germline V gene sequence: CDR1 SGHVS, CDR2 FQNEAQ. This CDR3 spans 14 amino acids. The CDR3 is CASSFGTGGFGQYV. The CDR3 DNA is TGTGCCAGCAGCTTCGGGACAGGGGGATTCGGGCAGTACGTC.

This chain joins TRBV27 and TRBJ1-2; maybe TRBD1 (5 bases). Between the trimmed V and J ends, which lost 6 bases and 6 bases, there was a span of 20 bases. The CDR3 runs to 15 residues. Germline assignment: CDR1 MNHEY and CDR2 SMNVEV (reference sequence). The CDR3 coding sequence is TGTGCCAGCAGCCACGACAGAACCTATCGTCATGGCTACACCTTC. This sequence encodes CASSHDRTYRHGYTF.

This sequence joins TRBV7-2 and TRBJ2-1; no reliable D call. V lost 7 bases, J lost 1 base, and 17 bases lay in between. In germline, CDR1 is SGHTA, CDR2 FQGNSA. CDR3 length: 16 amino acids. The CDR3 nucleotides read TGTGCCAGCACCCCTAGTGGTGTTAGGTCCTACAATGAGCAGTTCTTC. This sequence encodes CASTPSGVRSYNEQFF.

The chain recombines TRBV3-1 with TRBJ2-7, with D uncertain. This CDR3 spans 12 amino acids. V was pared by 9 bases and J by 0 bases, with 9 bases between. Germline lookup yields CDR1 LGHDT and CDR2 YNNKEL (reference sequence). The CDR3 loop reads CASGKDSYEQYF. The CDR3 DNA sequence: TGTGCCAGTGGGAAGGACTCCTACGAGCAGTACTTC.